The count of the clone carrying this T cell receptor beta chain is one. TCRdb's copy holds only in-frame clones and misses some; the assay was immunoSEQ multiplex PCR. The sample shows over 65,000 clones, nearly 95% of them seen only once. The CDR3 is 15 amino acids. The V end was cut by 6 bases, the J end by 6 bases, with 21 bases between. The germline CDR1 and CDR2 sequences are MNHEY and SMNVEV (reference sequence). The data originate from a study of shared T cell receptors in the human thymus. This TCR was recovered from a human donor. Sequenced material: thymocytes. The chain joins TRBV27 to TRBJ2-7; D is ambiguous. The chain's CDR3 is CASSSTPGHGCEQYF. The CDR3 coding sequence is TGTGCCAGCAGCTCAACTCCGGGCCATGGCTGCGAGCAGTACTTC.